Described below is a single TCR beta chain sequence and its context. What this receptor recognizes is not known. It has no much larger one-base neighbor in the sample; base qualities were not kept. Looking up the germline V gene (reference sequence) yields CDR1 LNHDA and CDR2 SQIVND. The CDR3 covers 20 residues, taking in both the cysteine and the phenylalanine. Left in the record is the CDR3 DNA by itself, 60 bases read in frame from the first base. V ends up 6 bases short and J 0 bases short, with an unmatched junction base count of 16. Enrolling through a virtual design, the prospective study's participants ranged in age from roughly 18 to 95 years and lived across 24 United States geographic areas. In the prospective study, participants were assigned to cohorts based on the clinical history participants reported in a screening survey and a study questionnaire. Exposed participants were defined as having been in contact with someone with a PCR-confirmed or clinician-diagnosed COVID-19 case within 2 weeks of study entry. In the prospective study, mobile phlebotomists collected whole blood, serum and a nasopharyngeal or oropharyngeal swab from each participant. Additional blood draws and questionnaires over an approximately two-month period could optionally be provided by prospective study participants. Prospective study blood samples were shipped either frozen or at room temperature before DNA extraction.

This sample is part of a study of blood T cell repertoires in COVID-19 (dated by TCRdb to the early 2020s). Notes on the research overall: Samples from collaborators originated in the United States, Italy and Spain and spanned both the acute and convalescent phases of COVID-19. Where available, HLA class I and class II types were taken from metadata supplied by the sample provider and were not determined by assay-based typing. Samples were obtained from the ongoing ImmuneRACE study (first 160 participants) and from some 1,200 subjects provided by 6 global collaborators. Deeply sampled blood TCRbeta repertoires from subjects exposed to, actively infected with, or recovered from COVID-19 were included in the dataset. Nearly every sample came with metadata listing a de-identified subject ID, COVID-19 status, age in years and sex. The repertoires were made available in a free public database intended to serve as a resource for research on the immune response to SARS-CoV-2. The prospective study material was composed of cDNA or gDNA derived from T cells, B-cell-depleted T cells, or PBMCs. What the study reported, not specific to this receptor: The quantity of clinical and demographic metadata differed by source and by participant and was supplied without curation.

TCRbeta CDR3 regions were amplified from genomic DNA by means of the immunoSEQ Assay, a bias-controlled multiplex PCR. The study's processing was this. Nucleated cell counts per sample were estimated from amplification of reference gene primers within the assay. To quantify the absolute abundance of each unique TCRbeta CDR3 rearrangement, sequence reads were collapsed and filtered. For each sample, productive Simpson clonality was calculated as the square root of Simpson's diversity index across productive rearrangements. TCRdb retrieved this table from immuneACCESS and kept in-frame rearrangements only. Not all clones are present; in checked studies, unresolved V genes account for under half, and no reason is known for the remainder. V and J calls and clone size are given by that table; D and trimming were obtained from the DNA. Within this sample are 150,000 or so clones, with approximately 80% of them counted one time only. The ten biggest clones cover roughly 5.6% of the sample.

The chain is made from TRBV19 and TRBJ1-6; 8 bases in between match TRBD1. Material for sequencing was PBMCs or T cells enriched from blood (not recorded which). The TCR comes from a man in his 70s who had been exposed to COVID-19. The DNA reads TGTGCCAGTAGACCGAACATTGGGACAGGAAACCCCTCCTATAATTCACCCCTCCACTTT. This codes for CASRPNIGTGNPSYNSPLHF. The CDR3, completed at both ends by the reference TRBV19 and TRBJ1-6 genes, gives the full variable domain DGGITQSPKYLFRKEGQNVTLSCEQNLNHDAMYWYRQDPGQGLRLIYYSQIVNDFQKGDIAEGYSVSREKKESFPLTVTSAQKNPTAFYLCASRPNIGTGNPSYNSPLHFGNGTRLTVT.